Below are 27 T cell receptor beta chains sequenced from a single sample in a study of CD8 T cells in ankylosing spondylitis. TCRdb reprocessed the 5' RACE reads via MiXCR and lists one record per CDR3 protein. The sample consists of 250,000 to 300,000 distinct CDR3 sequences, 18% of them appearing once. The sequenced sample was blood, either unsorted or a sorted T cell fraction (not recorded which). Every receptor here comes from a male donor with ankylosing spondylitis or in good health (not recorded which).

This clonotype was detected only a few times. J is TRBJ2-2 and V is TRBV28; D not resolved. The CDR3 is 16 residues long. V shed 4 bases and J shed 5 bases, with 17 bases lying between them. The germline V gene has CDR1 MDHEN and CDR2 SYDVKM. The CDR3 sequence: CASSYRGSLGTGELFF. In nucleotides, the CDR3 is TGTGCCAGCAGTTACCGTGGGTCCCTTGGAACCGGGGAGCTGTTTTTT. Filled out from reference TRBV28 and TRBJ2-2, the complete variable domain reads DVKVTQSSRYLVKRTGEKVFLECVQDMDHENMFWYRQDPGLGLRLIYFSYDVKMKEKGDIPEGYSVSREKKERFSLILESASTNQTSMYLCASSYRGSLGTGELFFGEGSRLTVL.

This clonotype was picked up a small number of times. V usage is TRBV20-1 and J usage is TRBJ2-1; TRBD2 matches at 10 bases. The CDR3 has 14 residues. V dropped 6 bases and J dropped 8; count of bases not matched to a gene: 10. CDR1 and CDR2 (germline): DFQATT, SNEGSKA (reference sequence). Written as DNA, the CDR3 is TGCAGTGCCCCAGCGCTAGCGGGAGCCGATGAGCAGTTCTTC. Amino acids: CSAPALAGADEQFF.

The CDR3 sequence is CASSSLTLGQGSDNEQFF. The CDR3 DNA is TGTGCCAGCAGTTCACTCACACTAGGACAGGGAAGCGACAATGAGCAGTTCTTC. V usage is TRBV2 and J usage is TRBJ2-1; 8 nucleotides line up with TRBD1. This CDR3 has 18 residues. The ends lost 5 bases at V and 5 bases at J; junction bases unmatched: 17. Germline V gene lookup returns CDR1 SNHLY and CDR2 FYNNEI.

The chain couples TRBV6-6 to TRBJ2-5; unclear D gene. The CDR3 runs 12 residues. The germline CDR1 and CDR2 sequences are MNHNY and SVGAGI (reference sequence). V gave up 4 bases and J gave up 5 bases, with 8 bases separating them. Here the CDR3 DNA reads TGTGCCAGCAGTTGGATGGAGGAGACCCAGTACTTC. As protein: CASSWMEETQYF.

The chain is built from TRBV3-1 and TRBJ2-1; 11 bases are a match to TRBD2. Germline CDR1 LGHDT, CDR2 YNNKEL (reference sequence). J lost 2 bases, V lost 1 base, and 13 bases had no gene match. This CDR3 spans 20 amino acids. The CDR3 region is CASSQAPGLAVLGTYNEQFF. The CDR3 DNA follows: TGTGCCAGCAGCCAAGCCCCGGGACTAGCGGTCTTGGGAACCTACAATGAGCAGTTCTTC.

The chain joins TRBV4-1 to TRBJ2-5; weak D call: TRBD2 (5 bases). The V gene's germline CDR1 is MGHRA and CDR2 YSYEKL. Trimming pared 1 base from V and 4 bases from J, leaving 10 bases between. The CDR3 is made up of 14 amino acids. CDR3 in amino acids: CASSQVGGGETQYF. In DNA form, the CDR3 reads TGCGCCAGCAGCCAAGTTGGAGGAGGAGAGACCCAGTACTTC.

Points on this clonotype: This sequence may be a read error, since a much larger clone differs from it by one base. This chain uses TRBV5-1 with TRBJ2-7; TRBD2 aligns across 13 bases. Per the germline V gene, CDR1 is SGHRS and CDR2 is YFSETQ. Trimming at V came to 3 bases and at J to 0 bases, leaving 0 bases not matched to a gene. The CDR3 is made up of 15 amino acids. The chain's CDR3 is CASSWTSGSSYEQYF. The CDR3 DNA reads TGCGCCAGCAGCTGGACTAGCGGGAGCTCCTACGAGCAGTACTTC.

This clonotype has ten or more counts. J is TRBJ1-2 and V is TRBV6-1; no firm D call. Trimming took 9 bases from V and 4 from J, leaving 15 bases between them. Germline CDR1 and CDR2: MNHNS and SASEGT. This CDR3 comprises 13 residues. The CDR3 DNA reads as TGTGCCAGTGGCCCGGCGGTGAGCTATGGCTACACCTTC. This sequence encodes CASGPAVSYGYTF.

The rearrangement links TRBV2 to TRBJ2-5; the match to TRBD2 covers 10 bases. Germline V gene data show CDR1 as SNHLY and CDR2 as FYNNEI. This CDR3 comprises 16 residues. Trimming took 7 bases from V and 5 from J; bases not matched to a gene: 13. The CDR3 loop is CASTQMLAGVEETQYF. CDR3 DNA: TGTGCCAGCACTCAGATGCTAGCGGGAGTGGAGGAGACCCAGTACTTC.

This clonotype was seen a handful of times. The chain is built from TRBV4-3 and TRBJ2-7, with 11 nucleotides matching TRBD2. V shed 1 base and J 3 bases; nucleotides not matched to a gene: 5. Looked up from germline, CDR1 is LGHNA and CDR2 is YSLEER. The CDR3 runs to 16 residues. The CDR3 DNA reads as TGCGCCAGCAGCCAAGGGACTAGCGGGCACCTCTACGAGCAGTACTTC. This gives the protein CASSQGTSGHLYEQYF.

The chain has TRBV12-3 or TRBV12-4 and TRBJ1-1; 7 nucleotides align to TRBD1. After removal of 1 base from V and 4 bases from J, the junction contained 18 bases not matched to a gene. This CDR3 is 19 amino acids long. The CDR3 sequence is CASSLEEWRQGLVSTEAFF. The CDR3 region has the DNA TGTGCCAGCAGTTTAGAGGAGTGGCGACAGGGTTTGGTAAGCACTGAAGCTTTCTTT.

This clonotype was counted ten times or more. V is TRBV20-1 and J is TRBJ2-1, with TRBD2 matching over 8 bases. Germline V gene sequence: CDR1 DFQATT, CDR2 SNEGSKA (reference sequence). CDR3 size: 15 residues. With V trimmed by 4 bases and J by 0 bases, 5 bases remained unmatched. CDR3 sequence (DNA): TGCAGTGCTATGACTAGCGCGAGCTCCTACAATGAGCAGTTCTTC. It translates to CSAMTSASSYNEQFF.

This clonotype showed up many times. This sequence joins TRBV20-1 and TRBJ2-7; TRBD1 matches at 9 bases. Germline V gene sequence: CDR1 DFQATT, CDR2 SNEGSKA (reference sequence). V was clipped by 3 bases and J by 5 bases; unmatched bases: 11. This CDR3 contains 15 residues. CDR3 nucleotides: TGCAGTGCTAGGCCCCCGGGACAGGGTTACCACGAGCAGTACTTC. Translated: CSARPPGQGYHEQYF.

This chain uses TRBV5-6 with TRBJ2-1; TRBD2 matches 7 bases. Germline-derived CDR1 and CDR2 are SGHDT and YYEEEE. Trimming removed 1 base from V and 9 bases from J; junction bases left unmatched: 10. The CDR3 covers 15 residues. As DNA, the CDR3 is TGTGCCAGCAGCTTGATCGGGGGAGGGTACGTTGAGCAGTTCTTC. This gives the protein CASSLIGGGYVEQFF.

This clonotype was seen ten or more times. CDR3 sequence (DNA): TGCAGCGTTGAAGACAGGGTCACTGAAGCTTTCTTT. This sequence encodes CSVEDRVTEAFF. The gene calls are TRBV29-1 and TRBJ1-1; a weak D match, TRBD1 (5 bases). The V end lost 0 bases, the J end lost 4 bases, and 6 bases lay between the germline ends. Per germline, CDR1 SQVTM and CDR2 ANQGSEA. This CDR3 comprises 12 residues.

As to this clonotype: An end of the junction does not agree with germline; a read error may underlie this. The V gene is TRBV7-7, the J gene TRBJ2-7, with TRBD2 matching over 9 bases. The CDR3 loop spans 15 amino acids. Germline V gives CDR1 SSHAT, CDR2 FNYEAQ (reference sequence). This CDR3 reads CASSLGPSGAYEQYF. The CDR3 DNA sequence: TGTGCTAGCAGCTTAGGGCCTAGCGGGGCCTACGAGCAGTACTTC.

The gene calls are TRBV5-1 and TRBJ1-2; no firm D call. Per germline, CDR1 SGHRS and CDR2 YFSETQ. V was clipped by 4 bases and J by 2 bases, with 15 bases between them. CDR3 length: 15 amino acids. The CDR3 region has the DNA TGCGCCAGCAGCCCATGGGGAGAGGGAAACTATGGCTACACCTTC. This translates into CASSPWGEGNYGYTF.

The chain links TRBV12-3 or TRBV12-4 to TRBJ2-7; perhaps TRBD2 as D (6 bases). The V end lost 4 bases, the J end lost 3 bases, and 16 bases lay between the germline ends. This CDR3 is 15 amino acids long. CDR3 sequence: CASSSRDLQNYEQYF. The CDR3 DNA reads TGTGCCAGCAGTTCGCGGGACCTCCAGAACTACGAGCAGTACTTC.

The chain combines TRBV29-1 with TRBJ2-1; TRBD1 might be the D (6 bases). The CDR3 spans 16 residues. Trimming left V 2 bases short and J 3 bases short, with 17 bases between. Germline V lookup: CDR1 SQVTM, CDR2 ANQGSEA. In DNA form, the CDR3 reads TGCAGCGTTGAACTAGGGGGTGGAATTCTCTACAATGAGCAGTTCTTC. Its protein is CSVELGGGILYNEQFF.

The rearrangement uses TRBV20-1 and TRBJ2-3; the match to TRBD1 covers 9 bases. This CDR3 is built from 13 residues. V shed 5 bases, J shed 4 bases, and the junction held 4 bases outside the gene matches. Per the germline V gene, CDR1 is DFQATT and CDR2 is SNEGSKA (reference sequence). The CDR3 loop is CSAGDRAADTQYF. CDR3 sequence (DNA): TGCAGTGCTGGGGACAGGGCAGCAGATACGCAGTATTTT.

The rearrangement links TRBV7-9 to TRBJ2-3, with no clear D. The germline CDR1 and CDR2 sequences are SEHNR and FQNEAQ (reference sequence). V gave up 5 bases and J gave up 3 bases, with 6 bases separating them. This CDR3 contains 12 residues. This CDR3 reads CASSGQTDTQYF. The CDR3 region has the DNA TGTGCCAGCAGCGGTCAAACAGATACGCAGTATTTT.

This clonotype has only a few counts. The genes are TRBV6-5 and TRBJ1-5; possibly TRBD1 for D (5 bases). CDR1 is MNHEY and CDR2 is SVGAGI in the germline V gene. V was clipped by 4 bases and J by 0 bases, with 13 bases between them. CDR3 size: 16 residues. As DNA, the CDR3 is TGTGCCAGCAGTTTGGGGGGGGTTTATAGCAATCAGCCCCAGCATTTT. Translation gives CASSLGGVYSNQPQHF.

This clonotype appeared many times. J is TRBJ2-5 and V is TRBV4-2, with TRBD1 matching 11 bases. Germline V gives CDR1 LGHNA, CDR2 YNFKEQ. Unmatched junction bases numbered 4, after V lost 1 base and J lost 6 bases. This CDR3 is built from 15 residues. The CDR3 sequence is CASSQGTGGFQTQYF. The CDR3 region has the DNA TGTGCCAGCAGCCAAGGGACAGGGGGCTTTCAGACCCAGTACTTC.

The chain has TRBV29-1 and TRBJ2-1; no reliable D call. Germline loops: CDR1 SQVTM, CDR2 ANQGSEA. The CDR3 contains 10 residues. V gave up 4 bases and J gave up 5 bases, with 3 bases separating them. The DNA of the CDR3 is TGCAGCGTTGTCCACAATGAGCAGTTCTTC. It codes for CSVVHNEQFF.

The chain employs TRBV28 and TRBJ2-7; D not certain. CDR1 is MDHEN and CDR2 is SYDVKM in the germline V gene. The V gene lost 3 bases and the J gene lost 0 bases, with 9 bases spanning the gap. The CDR3 covers 14 residues. CDR3 residues: CASSLPLFSYEQYF. Here the CDR3 DNA reads TGTGCCAGCAGTTTGCCTCTTTTCTCCTACGAGCAGTACTTC.

This clonotype was observed a few times. The chain is built from TRBV30 and TRBJ2-1; tentative D call: TRBD2 (5 bases). CDR1 is GTSNPN, CDR2 SVGIG, per germline (reference sequence). The ends were cut back, 0 bases at V and 0 bases at J, with 9 bases in the middle. This CDR3 has 15 residues. The CDR3 nucleotides are TGTGCCTGGAGTGTCGACTATAGCTCCTACAATGAGCAGTTCTTC. Translation gives CAWSVDYSSYNEQFF.

This clonotype was detected many times. The gene calls are TRBV20-1 and TRBJ1-5; TRBD1 matches at 7 bases. Germline V gene lookup returns CDR1 DFQATT and CDR2 SNEGSKA (reference sequence). With V trimmed by 4 bases and J by 1 base, 10 bases remained unmatched. The CDR3 length is 16 residues. This CDR3 reads CSATHTRGQSNQPQHF. The CDR3 DNA is TGCAGTGCTACCCACACAAGGGGACAGAGCAATCAGCCCCAGCATTTT.